The text below deals with one T cell receptor beta chain. Its antigen is unidentified. The CDR3 loop spans 14 amino acids. Trimming stripped 9 bases from V and 3 bases from J, with 15 bases between. Germline V gives CDR1 LNHDA, CDR2 SQIVND (reference sequence). Terminally differentiated effector memory CD45RA+ cells were left out of the naive CD8 fraction, which was CD45RO-negative and positively selected for CCR7. The data are from a study of shared clonotypes between healthy human individuals. On the study more broadly: A donor's plate count was three for CD4 naive and three for CD4 memory; CD8 naive had two and CD8 memory one.

Study-wide results and caveats: Naive subsets, compared against memory subsets, generally had larger estimated richness values.

Deep was the level used in running the assay. The data were produced by immunoSEQ multiplex PCR, yet TCRdb's version contains in-frame clones alone and is incomplete. The repertoire holds roughly 650,000 clones, with 96% as singletons. The receptor comes from a woman aged 25 to 39 in good health. The sequencing input was naive CD8+ T cells sorted from blood. This rearrangement joins TRBV19 to TRBJ2-1, with unresolved D. CDR3 amino acids: CARMTDQRYNEQFF. The CDR3 DNA reads TGTGCCAGGATGACCGATCAACGCTACAATGAGCAGTTCTTC.